This TCR beta chain was retrieved from a study of OX40 agonist ivuxolimab in advanced cancers. Study-wide context: Patients received ivuxolimab, an intravenous treatment, every 2 weeks at 0.01 to 10 mg/kg.

Systemic immunosuppression or autoimmune disease history was grounds to exclude patients. At baseline, cycle 4 day 1, and cycle 7 day 1, blood was sampled. The V end was cut by 9 bases, the J end by 0 bases, with 12 bases between. The CDR3 contains 14 residues. Germline V lookup: CDR1 LNHDA, CDR2 SQIVND (reference sequence). This table comes from immunoSEQ multiplex PCR, and its TCRdb copy is limited to in-frame clones, with some not included. The sample lists some 44,000 clones, over 75% occurring once. The sample here was CD4+ or CD8+ T cells sorted from blood, taken in a trial of the OX40 agonist ivuxolimab. The chain links TRBV19 to TRBJ2-1; unclear D gene. The source of this sequence is an adult with an advanced solid tumor such as melanoma, head and neck, liver or kidney cancer. CDR3 residues: CASTDPGSYNEQFF. Here the CDR3 DNA reads TGTGCCAGCACCGACCCCGGCTCCTACAATGAGCAGTTCTTC.